This T cell receptor beta chain came from a study of brain T cells in children with intractable seizures. Time point: blood from clinic visit 5 months post-surgery; TSC patient then seizure free. Repertoires were generated with immunoSEQ multiplex PCR, while TCRdb's copy carries only in-frame clones and drops some. The sample consists of 300,000 to 400,000 clones, roughly 93% of them appearing once. The CDR3 length is 14 residues. Trimming removed 3 bases from V and 1 base from J, with 10 bases in between. CDR1 is GTSNPN and CDR2 is SVGIG in the germline V gene (reference sequence). The V and J genes are TRBV30 and TRBJ2-4; maybe TRBD1 (5 bases). Here the sequenced sample was peripheral blood, taken roughly 5 months after surgery. This clonotype originated in a boy less than two years old with tuberous sclerosis and intractable seizures. The CDR3 DNA sequence: TGTGCCTGGAGCGGAGACAGCGCCAAAAACATTCAGTACTTC. The encoded protein is CAWSGDSAKNIQYF.